The rows below give T cell receptor beta chains drawn from one sample of a study of CD8 T cells in Susac syndrome. One entry per CDR3 protein, called by TCRdb with MiXCR from the immunoSEQ multiplex PCR reads. Among more than 95,000 distinct CDR3 sequences listed, 85% to 95% were seen once. The sample taken for sequencing was CD4+ T cells from PBMCs. All receptors derive from a human donor with multiple sclerosis. The CDR3 runs from the conserved cysteine through the conserved F or W. A D gene is named only where the DNA matches it firmly. Not every row has a clone size; where given, it reads once, few, many or a size class.

CDR3aa: CASSYSWTSEQYF
CDR3nt: TGTGCCAGCAGTTACTCCTGGACGTCGGAGCAGTACTTC
j_gene: TRBJ2-7
abundance: once
v_gene: TRBV6-5
d_gene: NA
len: 13

CDR3aa: CAWGGANQPQHF
CDR3nt: TGTGCCTGGGGGGGGGCGAACCAGCCCCAGCATTTT
j_gene: TRBJ1-5
abundance: once
v_gene: TRBV30
d_gene: NA
len: 12

CDR3aa: CSSSRQGTNYGYTF
CDR3nt: TGCAGCTCCTCCCGACAGGGAACTAACTATGGCTACACCTTC
j_gene: TRBJ1-2
abundance: NA
v_gene: TRBV29-1
d_gene: TRBD1
len: 14

CDR3aa: CASSEPGQSYEQYF
CDR3nt: TGCGCCAGCAGCGAACCGGGCCAGTCCTACGAGCAGTACTTC
j_gene: TRBJ2-7
abundance: NA
v_gene: TRBV5-1
d_gene: NA
len: 14

CDR3aa: CASSTQTGSREGNTIYF
CDR3nt: TGCGCCAGCAGCACCCAAACAGGGTCCCGTGAGGGAAACACCATATATTTT
j_gene: TRBJ1-3
abundance: once
v_gene: TRBV5-1
d_gene: NA
len: 17

CDR3aa: CASSETWTSGGYEQYF
CDR3nt: TGTGCCAGCAGTGAAACCTGGACTAGCGGGGGCTACGAGCAGTACTTC
j_gene: TRBJ2-7
abundance: NA
v_gene: TRBV6-1
d_gene: TRBD2
len: 16

CDR3aa: CAWSVSSEKLFF
CDR3nt: TGTGCCTGGAGTGTATCGTCTGAAAAACTGTTTTTT
j_gene: TRBJ1-4
abundance: NA
v_gene: TRBV30
d_gene: NA
len: 12

CDR3aa: CASSQPGLALYEQYF
CDR3nt: TGTGCCAGCAGCCAACCGGGACTAGCGCTTTACGAGCAGTACTTC
j_gene: TRBJ2-7
abundance: NA
v_gene: TRBV4-2
d_gene: TRBD2
len: 15

CDR3aa: CASAPSRGGYTF
CDR3nt: TGTGCCAGCGCCCCGTCTAGGGGAGGCTACACCTTC
j_gene: TRBJ1-2
abundance: NA
v_gene: TRBV12-3/TRBV12-4
d_gene: NA
len: 12

CDR3aa: CASSLLEGWVNEQFF
CDR3nt: TGTGCCAGCAGCTTGTTAGAGGGGTGGGTGAATGAGCAGTTCTTC
j_gene: TRBJ2-1
abundance: NA
v_gene: TRBV7-8
d_gene: NA
len: 15

CDR3aa: CASSVLERGTEAFF
CDR3nt: TGTGCCAGCAGCGTACTAGAGCGGGGCACTGAAGCTTTCTTT
j_gene: TRBJ1-1
abundance: NA
v_gene: TRBV7-2
d_gene: NA
len: 14

CDR3aa: CATSRRGSERREKLFF
CDR3nt: TGTGCCACCAGCAGAAGGGGATCAGAACGTCGTGAAAAACTGTTTTTT
j_gene: TRBJ1-4
abundance: NA
v_gene: TRBV15
d_gene: NA
len: 16

CDR3aa: CASSQSPQGLKYF
CDR3nt: TGTGCCAGCAGCCAATCACCACAGGGTTTAAAGTACTTC
j_gene: TRBJ2-7
abundance: NA
v_gene: TRBV3-1
d_gene: NA
len: 13

CDR3aa: CASSDRATDTQYF
CDR3nt: TGTGCCAGCAGCGACAGGGCCACAGATACGCAGTATTTT
j_gene: TRBJ2-3
abundance: NA
v_gene: TRBV6-4
d_gene: TRBD1
len: 13

CDR3aa: CASRGPSENSYEQYF
CDR3nt: TGTGCCAGCAGGGGGCCTAGCGAAAACTCCTACGAGCAGTACTTC
j_gene: TRBJ2-7
abundance: NA
v_gene: TRBV2
d_gene: NA
len: 15

CDR3aa: CSARDGGDPYNEQFF
CDR3nt: TGCAGTGCTAGAGATGGCGGGGATCCCTACAATGAGCAGTTCTTC
j_gene: TRBJ2-1
abundance: NA
v_gene: TRBV20-1
d_gene: NA
len: 15

CDR3aa: CASSSSLQGSSGNTIYF
CDR3nt: TGTGCCAGCAGTTCCTCACTACAGGGGAGCTCTGGAAACACCATATATTTT
j_gene: TRBJ1-3
abundance: NA
v_gene: TRBV12-3/TRBV12-4
d_gene: TRBD1
len: 17

CDR3aa: CSARFTGQETQYF
CDR3nt: TGCAGTGCTAGATTCACAGGCCAAGAGACCCAGTACTTC
j_gene: TRBJ2-5
abundance: NA
v_gene: TRBV20-1
d_gene: NA
len: 13

CDR3aa: CSAGDRLNTEAFF
CDR3nt: TGCAGTGCGGGGGACCGCTTGAACACTGAAGCTTTCTTT
j_gene: TRBJ1-1
abundance: NA
v_gene: TRBV20-1
d_gene: NA
len: 13

CDR3aa: CASSQEPGHLNTEAFF
CDR3nt: TGTGCCAGCAGCCAAGAGCCGGGACACCTGAACACTGAAGCTTTCTTT
j_gene: TRBJ1-1
abundance: NA
v_gene: TRBV4-2
d_gene: NA
len: 16

CDR3aa: CASSSGQGAANYGYTF
CDR3nt: TGTGCCAGCAGCTCGGGACAGGGGGCCGCTAACTATGGCTACACCTTC
j_gene: TRBJ1-2
abundance: NA
v_gene: TRBV7-3
d_gene: TRBD1
len: 16

CDR3aa: CASSLQGRRTEAFF
CDR3nt: TGTGCCAGCAGTTTACAGGGAAGGAGGACTGAAGCTTTCTTT
j_gene: TRBJ1-1
abundance: NA
v_gene: TRBV2
d_gene: NA
len: 14

CDR3aa: CSVEDQGANAYNEQFF
CDR3nt: TGCAGCGTTGAAGATCAGGGAGCGAACGCCTACAATGAGCAGTTCTTC
j_gene: TRBJ2-1
abundance: NA
v_gene: TRBV29-1
d_gene: NA
len: 16

CDR3aa: CASSQQSGANVLTF
CDR3nt: TGTGCCAGCTCTCAGCAGTCTGGGGCCAACGTCCTGACTTTC
j_gene: TRBJ2-6
abundance: NA
v_gene: TRBV6-4
d_gene: NA
len: 14